The following is a T cell receptor beta chain sequence with its context. The draw of peripheral blood yielded roughly 10 milliliters from each donor. Germline V gene data show CDR1 as MNHEY and CDR2 as SVGEGT. Trimming took off 6 bases at V and 7 bases at J, with 10 bases between the two ends. The CDR3 is 12 residues long. The sample originates from a study of blood T cells in healthy people across ages. Study information: Using template switching, researchers captured about one barcoded beta molecule for each two T cells.

Together with a sample-barcoded 5' primer, a J-beta primer mix was included in a second PCR lasting about 6 to 12 cycles. MiXCR, run by TCRdb on the 5' RACE reads, gives a single entry per CDR3 protein. The table lists some 1.5 million distinct CDR3 sequences, roughly 43% of them singletons, with 4% in the top ten. The specimen sequenced was blood. The TCR comes from a woman aged 18 to 35 in good health. The genes are TRBV6-2 or TRBV6-3 and TRBJ2-1; D gene ambiguous. The chain's CDR3 is CASSGRMNEQFF. DNA of the CDR3: TGTGCCAGCAGCGGCAGGATGAATGAGCAGTTCTTC.